The T cell receptor beta chain under discussion was sequenced for a study of blood T cell repertoires in COVID-19. Across the study: From the United States, Italy and Spain came samples of acute and convalescent COVID-19. The cDNA or gDNA used as material had been derived from T cells, B-cell-depleted T cells, or PBMCs.

Germline V gene data show CDR1 as LGHDT and CDR2 as YNNKEL (reference sequence). CDR3 length equals 14 residues. Trimming shortened V by 5 bases and J by 5 bases, and 13 bases separated the two germline ends. Original methodology: The assay estimated nucleated cells by amplifying reference gene primers. The method was immunoSEQ multiplex PCR; TCRdb's version includes in-frame clones alone and lacks a portion of them. That table is the source of V, J and clone size, and D and trimming were worked out from the DNA. The sample yields 110,000 to 150,000 clones, 80% to 90% seen once. The sample taken for sequencing was peripheral blood. The chain carries TRBV3-1 (or the pseudogene TRBV3-2) and TRBJ2-1; D not certain. This TCR came from a woman aged 55 to 70 with active COVID-19. This chain's CDR3 is CASSTGPRNNEQFF. CDR3 bases: TGTGCCAGCAGCACTGGGCCCCGGAACAATGAGCAGTTCTTC.